The rows below give T cell receptor beta chains drawn from one sample of a study of monozygotic twins with inflammatory bowel disease. TCRdb reprocessed the 5' RACE reads, keeping one entry per CDR3 protein, no DNA. This sample's table reports 200,000 to 250,000 distinct CDR3 sequences. Sequenced sample: blood. These receptors were taken from a human donor with ulcerative colitis or Crohn's disease, or a healthy co-twin of an affected twin (not recorded which). CDR3s include the opening cysteine and the closing phenylalanine or tryptophan.

v_gene: TRBV5-1; j_gene: TRBJ2-7; CDR3aa: CASSQEGGNYEQYF
v_gene: TRBV3-1; j_gene: TRBJ1-2; CDR3aa: CASSQGKASGYTF
v_gene: TRBV7-9; j_gene: TRBJ1-5; CDR3aa: CASSLGVGLGETQHF
v_gene: TRBV6-2/TRBV6-3; j_gene: TRBJ2-1; CDR3aa: CASSLLAGGLGEQFF
v_gene: TRBV6-1; j_gene: TRBJ2-1; CDR3aa: CASSLGLAGVIEQFF
v_gene: TRBV5-1; j_gene: TRBJ2-3; CDR3aa: CASSSGLAVDTQYF
v_gene: TRBV5-1; j_gene: TRBJ2-1; CDR3aa: CASSSEGQGRNEQFF
v_gene: TRBV10-3; j_gene: TRBJ1-2; CDR3aa: CAISESPVLNYGYTF
v_gene: TRBV5-4; j_gene: TRBJ2-1; CDR3aa: CASSLVVGRNNEQFF
v_gene: TRBV12-3/TRBV12-4; j_gene: TRBJ1-2; CDR3aa: CASSPRDSLYGYTF
v_gene: TRBV7-2; j_gene: TRBJ2-3; CDR3aa: CASSSSKDTQYF
v_gene: TRBV5-4; j_gene: TRBJ1-2; CDR3aa: CASSLSQDYGYTF
v_gene: TRBV12-3/TRBV12-4; j_gene: TRBJ1-1; CDR3aa: CASSPGGIDAFEAFF
v_gene: TRBV5-1; j_gene: TRBJ1-1; CDR3aa: CASSLAGAQGTGAFF
v_gene: TRBV7-6; j_gene: TRBJ1-6; CDR3aa: CASSLEGSSPLHF
v_gene: TRBV9; j_gene: TRBJ2-7; CDR3aa: CASSPRQGGYEQYF
v_gene: TRBV20-1; j_gene: TRBJ1-5; CDR3aa: CSAREVSGWNNQPQHF
v_gene: TRBV4-1; j_gene: TRBJ2-7; CDR3aa: CASSQDGTVSYEQYF
v_gene: TRBV7-2; j_gene: TRBJ2-1; CDR3aa: CASSRDREEFF
v_gene: TRBV19; j_gene: TRBJ1-1; CDR3aa: CASRDSWGTEAFF
v_gene: TRBV21-1; j_gene: TRBJ1-5; CDR3aa: CASSGTRTGNQPQHF
v_gene: TRBV5-1; j_gene: TRBJ2-7; CDR3aa: CASSPFPRGSYEQYF
v_gene: TRBV5-1; j_gene: TRBJ1-1; CDR3aa: CASSSGGPNTEAFF
v_gene: TRBV6-5; j_gene: TRBJ1-5; CDR3aa: CASSYSPGTGDQPQHF
v_gene: TRBV7-8; j_gene: TRBJ2-7; CDR3aa: CASSRDMTYEQYF
v_gene: TRBV6-5; j_gene: TRBJ1-5; CDR3aa: CASSPANNQPQHF
v_gene: TRBV5-6; j_gene: TRBJ2-3; CDR3aa: CASSFSILDTDTQYF
v_gene: TRBV27; j_gene: TRBJ2-7; CDR3aa: CASSPGLAGYEQYF
v_gene: TRBV12-3/TRBV12-4; j_gene: TRBJ2-1; CDR3aa: CASSMGLAGASYNEQFF
v_gene: TRBV3-1; j_gene: TRBJ2-7; CDR3aa: CASSQDLQWYEQYF
v_gene: TRBV12-3/TRBV12-4; j_gene: TRBJ2-1; CDR3aa: CASSFPSAGFVDEQFF
v_gene: TRBV7-9; j_gene: TRBJ1-2; CDR3aa: CASSLAGSRNYGYTF